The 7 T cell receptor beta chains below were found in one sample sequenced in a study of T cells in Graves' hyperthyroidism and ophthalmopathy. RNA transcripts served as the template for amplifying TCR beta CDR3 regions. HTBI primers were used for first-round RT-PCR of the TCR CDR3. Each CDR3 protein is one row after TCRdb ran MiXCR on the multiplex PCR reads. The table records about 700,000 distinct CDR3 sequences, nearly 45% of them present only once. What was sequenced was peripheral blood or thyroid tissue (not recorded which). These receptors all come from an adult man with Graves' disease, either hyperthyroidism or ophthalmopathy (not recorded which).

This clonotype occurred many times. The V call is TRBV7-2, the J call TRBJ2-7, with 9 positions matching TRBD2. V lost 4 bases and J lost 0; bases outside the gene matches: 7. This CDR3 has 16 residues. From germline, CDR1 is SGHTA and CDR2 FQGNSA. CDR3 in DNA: TGTGCCAGCAGCTCACGGCGGGGGGGCAGCTCCTACGAGCAGTACTTC. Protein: CASSSRRGGSSYEQYF.

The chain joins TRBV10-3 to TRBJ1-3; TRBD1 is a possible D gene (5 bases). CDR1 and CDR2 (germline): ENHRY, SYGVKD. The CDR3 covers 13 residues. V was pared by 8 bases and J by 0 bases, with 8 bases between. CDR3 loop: CAIGGPSGNTIYF. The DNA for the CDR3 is TGTGCCATCGGGGGACCCTCTGGAAACACCATATATTTT.

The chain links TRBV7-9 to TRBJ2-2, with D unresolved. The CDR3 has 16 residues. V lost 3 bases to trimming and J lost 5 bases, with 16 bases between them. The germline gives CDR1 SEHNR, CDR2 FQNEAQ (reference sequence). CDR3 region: CASSFSRAVRTGELFF. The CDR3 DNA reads TGTGCCAGCAGCTTCTCCCGTGCGGTGAGGACCGGGGAGCTGTTTTTT.

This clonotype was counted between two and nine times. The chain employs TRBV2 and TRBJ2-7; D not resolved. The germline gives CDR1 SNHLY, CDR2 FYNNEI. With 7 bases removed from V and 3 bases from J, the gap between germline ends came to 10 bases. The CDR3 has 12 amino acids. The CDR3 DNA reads TGTGCCAGCACCCAGGTGATCTACGAGCAGTACTTC. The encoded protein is CASTQVIYEQYF.

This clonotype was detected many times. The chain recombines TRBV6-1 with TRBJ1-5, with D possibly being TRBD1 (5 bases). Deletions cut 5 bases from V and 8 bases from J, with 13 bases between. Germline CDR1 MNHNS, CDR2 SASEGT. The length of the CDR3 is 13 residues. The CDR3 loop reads CASSTGGWKPQHF. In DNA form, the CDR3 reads TGTGCCAGCAGTACGGGGGGGTGGAAGCCCCAGCATTTT.

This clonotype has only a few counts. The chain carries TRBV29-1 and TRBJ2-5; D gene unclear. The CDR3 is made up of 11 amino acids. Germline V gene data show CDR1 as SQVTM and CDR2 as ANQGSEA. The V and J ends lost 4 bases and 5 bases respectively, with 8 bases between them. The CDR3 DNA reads TGCAGCGTTGGCGCGGCGGAGACCCAGTACTTC. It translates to CSVGAAETQYF. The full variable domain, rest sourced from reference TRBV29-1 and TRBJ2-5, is SAVISQKPSRDICQRGTSLTIQCQVDSQVTMMFWYRQQPGQSLTLIATANQGSEATYESGFVIDKFPISRPNLTFSTLTVSNMSPEDSSIYLCSVGAAETQYFGPGTRLLVL.

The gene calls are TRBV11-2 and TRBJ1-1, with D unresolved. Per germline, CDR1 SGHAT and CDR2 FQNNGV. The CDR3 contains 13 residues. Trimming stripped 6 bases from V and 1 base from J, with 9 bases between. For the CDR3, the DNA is TGTGCCAGCAGATACGAGACGAACACTGAAGCTTTCTTT. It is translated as CASRYETNTEAFF.